The 14 T cell receptor beta chains presented below share a single source sample, sequenced in a study of CD8 T cells in ankylosing spondylitis. TCRdb ran MiXCR on the 5' RACE reads and lists one entry per CDR3 protein. The sample includes around 250,000 distinct CDR3 sequences, 30% to 40% of them seen just once. The specimen sequenced was blood, either unsorted or a sorted T cell fraction (not recorded which). Source of these receptors: a male donor with ankylosing spondylitis or in good health (not recorded which).

The chain uses TRBV7-6 and TRBJ1-2; possible D gene TRBD1, 5 bases. CDR1 SGHVS and CDR2 FNYEAQ come from the germline V gene. This CDR3 region has 16 residues. With 4 bases removed from V and 6 bases from J, the gap between germline ends came to 21 bases. The CDR3 DNA reads as TGTGCCAGCAGCTATGGAGGGGCATCGGACGTCCATGGCTACACCTTC. Protein sequence: CASSYGGASDVHGYTF. Drawing the rest from reference TRBV7-6 and TRBJ1-2, the complete variable domain is GAGVSQSPRYKVTKRGQDVALRCDPISGHVSLYWYRQALGQGPEFLTYFNYEAQQDKSGLPNDRFSAERPEGSISTLTIQRTEQRDSAMYRCASSYGGASDVHGYTFGSGTRLTVV.

V gene TRBV9 combines with J gene TRBJ1-2, with a weak D call TRBD1 (6 bases). This CDR3 is 15 amino acids long. The germline gives CDR1 SGDLS, CDR2 YYNGEE. Trimming took 3 bases from V and 5 from J, leaving 17 bases between them. The CDR3 region has the DNA TGTGCCAGCAGCGGCCTCGGACAGTCGGGGTATGGCTACACCTTC. Its protein is CASSGLGQSGYGYTF.

The CDR3 region has the DNA TGCGCCAGCAGCTCATTGGCCGGGACAGGGCAGTACGAGCAGTACTTC. It encodes CASSSLAGTGQYEQYF. This sequence joins TRBV5-1 and TRBJ2-7, with 9 bases fitting TRBD1. There are 16 residues in the CDR3. Germline V CDR1 and CDR2: SGHRS, YFSETQ. V shed 3 bases, J shed 4 bases, and the junction held 11 bases outside the gene matches.

This rearrangement joins TRBV20-1 to TRBJ2-5; 9 bases are shared with TRBD1. This CDR3 spans 16 amino acids. Germline V gene lookup returns CDR1 DFQATT and CDR2 SNEGSKA (reference sequence). V was pared by 3 bases and J by 1 base, with 9 bases of the junction left unmatched. CDR3 sequence reads: CSASPIWGQGQETQYF. CDR3 in DNA: TGCAGTGCTAGCCCCATCTGGGGACAGGGCCAAGAGACCCAGTACTTC.

In regard to this clonotype: At one boundary the junction diverges from the germline segment, which might be a read error. The J gene is TRBJ2-1, the V gene TRBV3-1, with 9 bases lining up with TRBD2. Germline assignment: CDR1 LGHDT and CDR2 YNNKEL (reference sequence). The CDR3 consists of 15 residues. CDR3: CASRESGGPYNEQFF. CDR3 sequence (DNA): TGTGCCAGCAGGGAGAGCGGGGGGCCCTATAATGAGCAGTTCTTC.

The table lists this clonotype with a few counts. The chain is built from TRBV10-3 and TRBJ2-3; 9 bases are a match to TRBD2. Looked up from germline, CDR1 is ENHRY and CDR2 is SYGVKD. The CDR3 is 16 amino acids. V was pared by 4 bases and J by 0 bases, with 5 bases of the junction left unmatched. CDR3 protein: CAISAVLAGSTDTQYF. The CDR3 nucleotides are TGTGCCATCAGTGCCGTTCTAGCGGGGAGCACAGATACGCAGTATTTT.

The rearrangement links TRBV20-1 to TRBJ2-3; tentative D call: TRBD2 (7 bases). Per germline, CDR1 DFQATT and CDR2 SNEGSKA (reference sequence). This CDR3 spans 15 amino acids. In nucleotides, the CDR3 is TGCAGCGTAATGGGGGGGGGCCATAGCACAGATACGCAGTATTTT. Translating gives CSVMGGGHSTDTQYF.

This clonotype was counted between two and nine times. The V call is TRBV6-5, the J call TRBJ2-5; TRBD2 agrees at 10 bases. The CDR3 consists of 16 residues. The ends lost 0 bases at V and 5 bases at J; junction bases unmatched: 6. CDR1 is MNHEY and CDR2 is SVGAGI in the germline V gene. The CDR3 loop is CASSYSPSGGGETQYF. Written as DNA, the CDR3 is TGTGCCAGCAGTTACTCGCCTAGCGGGGGTGGGGAGACCCAGTACTTC.

As for this clonotype: One junction end does not reproduce the germline sequence, and a read error may be involved. The J gene is TRBJ2-5, the V gene TRBV7-7; 8 positions agree with TRBD2. The CDR3 totals 14 residues. Germline loops: CDR1 SSHAT, CDR2 FNYEAQ (reference sequence). The CDR3 nucleotides read TGTGCTAGCAGCCGGGGGGGCGCGGAAGAGACCCAGTACTTC. This translates into CASSRGGAEETQYF.

The V call is TRBV10-1, the J call TRBJ2-3; no clear D. V lost 4 bases to trimming and J lost 0 bases, with 14 bases between them. CDR3 size: 16 residues. CDR1 is WNHNN and CDR2 is SYGVQD in the germline V gene (reference sequence). CDR3 protein: CASSVQDVSSTDTQYF. DNA for the CDR3: TGCGCCAGCAGTGTTCAGGACGTTTCTAGCACAGATACGCAGTATTTT.

The J gene is TRBJ2-2, the V gene TRBV15, with D perhaps matching TRBD1 (7 bases). V was shortened by 10 bases and J by 5 bases, with 20 bases between the two germline ends. Germline V lookup: CDR1 LNHNV, CDR2 YYDKDF (reference sequence). This CDR3 spans 15 amino acids. CDR3 in amino acids: CAIGTGAGGTGELFF. The CDR3 DNA reads as TGTGCCATCGGAACTGGGGCAGGGGGGACCGGGGAGCTGTTTTTT. The whole variable domain, remainder taken from reference TRBV15 and TRBJ2-2, is DAMVIQNPRYQVTQFGKPVTLSCSQTLNHNVMYWYQQKSSQAPKLLFHYYDKDFNNEADTPDNFQSRRPNTSFCFLDIRSPGLGDTAMYLCAIGTGAGGTGELFFGEGSRLTVL.

This rearrangement joins TRBV20-1 to TRBJ1-2; 7 bases match TRBD1. CDR1 and CDR2 from the germline V gene are DFQATT and SNEGSKA (reference sequence). The CDR3 is 13 amino acids. Trimming removed 1 base from V and 6 bases from J; junction bases left unmatched: 5. The CDR3 DNA reads TGCAGTGCTAGAGGAGACAGGGCCCATGGCTACACCTTC. This encodes CSARGDRAHGYTF.

The CDR3 loop is CSASLAAMTDTQYF. The DNA of the CDR3 is TGCAGTGCGAGTCTAGCGGCGATGACAGATACGCAGTATTTT. V gene TRBV20-1 combines with J gene TRBJ2-3; 7 bases align to TRBD2. This CDR3 has 14 amino acids. V shed 6 bases and J 3 bases; nucleotides not matched to a gene: 9. CDR1 is DFQATT and CDR2 is SNEGSKA in the germline V gene (reference sequence).

This clonotype was picked up a small number of times. The chain carries TRBV7-7 and TRBJ2-1, with 9 bases that match TRBD1. This CDR3 spans 14 amino acids. Germline CDR1 reads SSHAT; CDR2 reads FNYEAQ (reference sequence). Germline trimming cut 5 bases from V and 8 bases from J; bases unmatched to any gene: 7. The CDR3 DNA reads as TGTGCCAGCAGCCCAGGACAGGGGAATGATGAGCAGTTCTTC. Encoded protein: CASSPGQGNDEQFF.